What follows describes a single TCR beta chain. Some clones are missing from TCRdb's copy, which holds only in-frame ones; the method was immunoSEQ multiplex PCR. The table shows about 660,000 clones, with approximately 88% occurring only once. Germline assignment: CDR1 MGHRA and CDR2 YSYEKL. V shed 1 base and J 5 bases; nucleotides not matched to a gene: 7. The CDR3 sequence is 16 residues long. This sample was taken from a study of shared T cell receptors in the human thymus. These data also formed part of another study, on human thymus T cells. That report notes: V and J genes seemed to be used with bias in thymic and blood repertoires.

This sequence was found in a boy less than two years old with a congenital heart defect. Input material: thymocytes. The chain is built from TRBV4-1 and TRBJ2-1, with TRBD2 matching 8 bases. The CDR3 spells CASSQVPGGDNNEQFF. The CDR3 DNA reads TGCGCCAGCAGCCAAGTCCCCGGGGGGGACAACAATGAGCAGTTCTTC.